A single T cell receptor (beta chain) is shown here with its context. The antigen remains undetermined. The sample belongs to a study of T cell repertoires in aging, cancer and after chemotherapy. Across the whole study: Donors were grouped into six age bands spanning 30 or younger through 70 or older. Over several months to years, re-sampled healthy donor repertoires clearly shared clones. Broader study findings: Untreated cancer patients had significantly lower blood TCR diversity than age-matched healthy donors.

Germline assignment: CDR1 KGHDR and CDR2 SFDVKD. The CDR3 sequence is 15 residues long. The V end was cut by 3 bases, the J end by 2 bases, with 12 bases between. A mixed TRB-A/B primer pool amplified rearranged TRB by multiplex touch-down PCR. TCRdb analysed the multiplex PCR reads with MiXCR anew, one entry per CDR3 protein. The sample records more than 6,500 distinct CDR3 sequences, 37% being singletons. Peripheral blood genomic DNA, not sorted cells or RNA, was the template. The genes are TRBV24-1 and TRBJ2-5; maybe TRBD1 (5 bases). This sequence originates from a human donor in good health. Sequences were obtained from blood. CDR3 sequence reads: CATSDPGNGQETQYF. In DNA, the CDR3 is TGTGCCACCAGTGATCCAGGGAACGGTCAAGAGACCCAGTACTTC.